The clone carrying this TCR beta chain showed up just once. What it recognizes is unknown. One base away lies a much larger clone, so this may be a sequencing read error. Using a J-beta primer mix together with a sample-barcoded 5' primer, a second PCR was run for roughly 7 to 11 cycles. TCRdb analysed the 5' RACE reads with MiXCR anew, one entry per CDR3 protein. The data show hundreds of thousands of distinct CDR3 sequences, with approximately 60% seen just once and roughly 25% held by the top ten. The data were obtained in a study of blood T cells in healthy people across ages. Whole-study results and caveats: The authors considered diversity estimates from one million T cells to be underestimates. Comparison with aged donors showed that long-lived donors had more naive CD4+ cells and higher diversity.

The germline V gene encodes CDR1 DFQATT and CDR2 SNEGSKA (reference sequence). There are 14 residues in the CDR3. The TCR was taken from a man between 35 and 55 years old in good health. The material sequenced was blood. The chain uses TRBV20-1 and TRBJ2-1; 8 bases map to TRBD1. In nucleotides, the CDR3 is TGCAGTGCGCAAGACAGGGGAACCTACAATGAGCGGTACTTC. Translated, it gives CSAQDRGTYNERYF.